These 15 T cell receptor beta chains originate from one sample sequenced in a study of T cell responses to AZD1222 COVID-19 vaccine. Method: immunoSEQ multiplex PCR; TCRdb's copy keeps in-frame clones and lacks some. The sample gives more than 150,000 clones, around 90% of which show up once; around 1.9% is in the top ten. Here the sequenced sample was peripheral blood, taken 28 days after the second AZD1222 dose. These receptors were collected from an adult who received the AZD1222 COVID-19 vaccine.

The genes are TRBV6-5 and TRBJ2-2, with 7 bases lining up with TRBD1. The V gene's germline CDR1 is MNHEY and CDR2 SVGAGI. This CDR3 comprises 13 residues. The trim removed 5 bases at V and 7 bases at J, leaving 4 bases unmatched. The CDR3 DNA follows: TGTGCCAGCAGTCCGGGACAGAACGGGGAGCTGTTTTTT. It yields the protein CASSPGQNGELFF.

The CDR3 sequence is CASSSERGGGDTQYF. The DNA of the CDR3 is TGTGCCAGCAGTTCCGAGCGGGGGGGCGGCGATACGCAGTATTTT. The chain recombines TRBV6-2 or TRBV6-3 with TRBJ2-3; 10 positions match TRBD2. The J segment lost 6 bases and the V segment lost 4 bases, leaving 7 bases of the junction unmatched. CDR1 MNHEY and CDR2 SVGEGT come from the germline V gene. CDR3 length: 15 residues.

The chain carries TRBV4-3 and TRBJ1-1, with D perhaps matching TRBD1 (5 bases). Germline CDR1 LGHNA, CDR2 YSLEER. V was pared by 0 bases and J by 7 bases, with 12 bases between. This CDR3 is 14 amino acids long. This CDR3 reads CASSQDWGVGEAFF. CDR3 in DNA: TGCGCCAGCAGCCAAGATTGGGGGGTGGGTGAAGCTTTCTTT.

V usage is TRBV15 and J usage is TRBJ2-7; 7 bases line up with TRBD1. There are 13 residues in the CDR3. Trimming removed 4 bases from V and 2 bases from J; junction bases left unmatched: 2. Germline V gene data show CDR1 as LNHNV and CDR2 as YYDKDF (reference sequence). Here the CDR3 reads CATSIDRAYEQYF. In DNA, the CDR3 is TGTGCCACCAGCATAGACAGGGCCTACGAGCAGTACTTC.

The chain links TRBV5-1 to TRBJ2-3, with TRBD1 identical over 7 bases. CDR1 is SGHRS, CDR2 YFSETQ, per germline. V was pared by 3 bases and J by 1 base, with 2 bases of the junction left unmatched. CDR3 size: 14 residues. The chain's CDR3 is CASSSGTGTDTQYF. The CDR3 coding sequence is TGCGCCAGCAGCTCGGGGACAGGCACAGATACGCAGTATTTT.

The chain links TRBV21-1 to TRBJ2-7; the DNA was not used to check the table's D call, TRBD1. TRBV21-1 is given as a pseudogene. This CDR3 has 16 amino acids. CDR3 in amino acids: CASSRRTGLFSYEQYF. CDR3 nucleotide sequence: TGTGCCAGCAGCAGAAGGACAGGGCTATTTTCGTACGAGCAGTACTTC.

The gene calls are TRBV9 and TRBJ1-3; no clear D. With 0 bases removed from V and 6 bases from J, the gap between germline ends came to 16 bases. There are 16 residues in the CDR3. Germline V lookup: CDR1 SGDLS, CDR2 YYNGEE. The CDR3: CASSVAFGQTANTIYF. CDR3 DNA: TGTGCCAGCAGCGTAGCTTTTGGCCAAACGGCAAACACCATATATTTT.

The chain combines TRBV2 with TRBJ2-5; D uncertain. Germline loops: CDR1 SNHLY, CDR2 FYNNEI. The CDR3 is 13 residues long. The ends were cut back, 2 bases at V and 3 bases at J, with 7 bases in the middle. The CDR3 is CASSENTKETQYF. DNA of the CDR3: TGTGCCAGCAGTGAAAACACCAAAGAGACCCAGTACTTC.

V is TRBV3-1 (or the pseudogene TRBV3-2) and J is TRBJ2-1, with 7 nucleotides matching TRBD1. The trim removed 1 base at V and 7 bases at J, leaving 7 bases unmatched. Looked up from germline, CDR1 is LGHDT and CDR2 is YNNKEL (reference sequence). The CDR3 is made up of 15 amino acids. The DNA of the CDR3 is TGTGCCAGCAGCCAAGCTAAGGGGGCTGGGAATGAGCAGTTCTTC. Translating it yields CASSQAKGAGNEQFF.

V is TRBV25-1 and J is TRBJ1-4, with D possibly TRBD1 on 5 matching bases. The germline CDR1 and CDR2 sequences are MGHDK and SYGVNS. This CDR3 comprises 15 residues. V was cut by 3 bases and J by 8 bases, with 16 bases left in between. The CDR3 region has the DNA TGTGCCAGCAGTGATTCTTACCGGGGGGGGGAAAAACTGTTTTTT. This gives the protein CASSDSYRGGEKLFF.

V and J are TRBV20-1 and TRBJ2-7; no definite D call. V was shortened by 6 bases and J by 2 bases, with 5 bases between the two germline ends. Germline V gene lookup returns CDR1 DFQATT and CDR2 SNEGSKA (reference sequence). This CDR3 has 10 amino acids. The CDR3 here is CSASTYEQYF. The CDR3 DNA is TGCAGTGCGTCCACCTACGAGCAGTACTTC.

The chain employs TRBV5-5 and TRBJ2-5; the match to TRBD1 covers 7 bases. Germline lookup yields CDR1 SGHKS and CDR2 YYEKEE (reference sequence). The CDR3 is 15 residues long. With 6 bases clipped from V and 1 base from J, the junction kept 9 bases outside the gene matches. The CDR3 region has the DNA TGTGCCAGCAACCAACCAGACAGGGCCCAAGAGACCCAGTACTTC. Its protein is CASNQPDRAQETQYF.

V usage is TRBV10-3 and J usage is TRBJ2-2, with 8 bases fitting TRBD1. This CDR3 comprises 13 residues. The germline gives CDR1 ENHRY, CDR2 SYGVKD. The junction had 2 bases not matched to a gene; V was cut back by 8 bases and J by 3 bases. CDR3: CAIGQGDTGELFF. The CDR3 nucleotides are TGTGCCATCGGACAGGGTGACACCGGGGAGCTGTTTTTT.

This sequence joins TRBV3-1 (or the pseudogene TRBV3-2) and TRBJ2-5, with D uncertain. The CDR3 is made up of 13 amino acids. V lost 7 bases, J lost 7 bases, and 16 bases lay in between. From germline, CDR1 is LGHDT and CDR2 YNNKEL (reference sequence). The CDR3 DNA follows: TGTGCCAGCACCCCTCAGGAGCTTGGGACCCAGTACTTC. Amino acid sequence: CASTPQELGTQYF.

This clone was seen a handful of times. This chain links TRBV5-1 with TRBJ1-4; 9 bases align to TRBD1. The CDR3 has 17 amino acids. Germline CDR1 reads SGHRS; CDR2 reads YFSETQ. The trim removed 2 bases at V and 2 bases at J, leaving 7 bases unmatched. The CDR3 reads CASSFVYTGGTNEKLFF. In DNA form, the CDR3 reads TGCGCCAGCAGCTTTGTATATACAGGGGGCACTAATGAAAAACTGTTTTTT.